A selection of T cell receptor beta chains follows, all from one sample in a study of CD8 T cells in ankylosing spondylitis. TCRdb re-derived calls from the 5' RACE reads in MiXCR, one entry per CDR3 protein. This sample has more than 200,000 distinct CDR3 sequences, with roughly a quarter found just once. Sequences were obtained from blood, either unsorted or a sorted T cell fraction (not recorded which). The receptors stem from a male donor with ankylosing spondylitis or in good health (not recorded which). CDR3s include the opening cysteine and the closing phenylalanine or tryptophan. The D gene is left open where the match is weak. Size is stated for part of the rows, as once, few or many counts, or as a class when the clone is expanded.

D gene: .
V gene: TRBV20-1
J gene: TRBJ2-5
clone size: .
CDR3 protein: CSARPPLGGLLFRETQYF
CDR3 DNA: TGCAGTGCTAGACCCCCGTTGGGGGGCCTTCTTTTTAGGGAGACCCAGTACTTC

D gene: TRBD2
V gene: TRBV20-1
J gene: TRBJ2-1
clone size: many
CDR3 protein: CSAREERGLGSYNEQFF
CDR3 DNA: TGCAGTGCTAGAGAGGAGCGGGGACTAGGGTCTTACAATGAGCAGTTCTTC

D gene: .
V gene: TRBV18
J gene: TRBJ1-1
clone size: many
CDR3 protein: CASSSQGAEAFF
CDR3 DNA: TGTGCCAGCTCAAGTCAGGGCGCTGAAGCTTTCTTT

D gene: .
V gene: TRBV2
J gene: TRBJ1-5
clone size: few
CDR3 protein: CASSVPASNQPQHF
CDR3 DNA: TGTGCCAGCAGTGTGCCAGCTAGCAATCAGCCCCAGCATTTT

D gene: .
V gene: TRBV20-1
J gene: TRBJ1-1
clone size: .
CDR3 protein: CSARDPDAGWTEAFF
CDR3 DNA: TGCAGTGCTAGAGATCCTGACGCAGGGTGGACTGAAGCTTTCTTT

D gene: TRBD1
V gene: TRBV20-1
J gene: TRBJ1-5
clone size: .
CDR3 protein: CSVPDRVWDNQPQHF
CDR3 DNA: TGCAGTGTCCCGGACAGGGTCTGGGACAATCAGCCCCAGCATTTT

D gene: .
V gene: TRBV20-1
J gene: TRBJ2-7
clone size: few
CDR3 protein: CSASGEYEQYF
CDR3 DNA: TGCAGTGCTAGTGGTGAATACGAGCAGTACTTC

D gene: .
V gene: TRBV5-1
J gene: TRBJ1-6
clone size: many
CDR3 protein: CASSLGWGARDDSPLHF
CDR3 DNA: TGCGCCAGCAGCTTGGGCTGGGGAGCCCGAGACGATTCACCCCTCCACTTT

D gene: .
V gene: TRBV20-1
J gene: TRBJ2-4
clone size: many
CDR3 protein: CSAPGGGASSIQYF
CDR3 DNA: TGCAGTGCCCCAGGGGGGGGCGCGTCCTCGATTCAGTACTTC

D gene: .
V gene: TRBV20-1
J gene: TRBJ2-7
clone size: few
CDR3 protein: CSAAAGATPEQYF
CDR3 DNA: TGCAGTGCTGCCGCGGGGGCGACCCCCGAGCAGTACTTC

D gene: TRBD1
V gene: TRBV20-1
J gene: TRBJ2-1
clone size: .
CDR3 protein: CSASVSRGQEAYNEQFF
CDR3 DNA: TGCAGTGCTAGCGTCTCTAGGGGACAGGAAGCCTACAATGAGCAGTTCTTC

D gene: .
V gene: TRBV6-5
J gene: TRBJ2-7
clone size: .
CDR3 protein: CASSYSGLRWSSYEQYF
CDR3 DNA: TGTGCCAGCAGTTACTCGGGGCTTAGGTGGAGCTCCTACGAGCAGTACTTC

D gene: .
V gene: TRBV29-1
J gene: TRBJ1-2
clone size: few
CDR3 protein: CSVDGGEGGYTF
CDR3 DNA: TGCAGCGTTGACGGCGGGGAAGGAGGCTACACCTTC

D gene: .
V gene: TRBV2
J gene: TRBJ2-7
clone size: .
CDR3 protein: CASRDRPGTEYEQYF
CDR3 DNA: TGTGCCAGCAGAGATCGCCCGGGAACCGAGTACGAGCAGTACTTC

D gene: .
V gene: TRBV27
J gene: TRBJ2-6
clone size: .
CDR3 protein: CASSLSGQARSGANVLTF
CDR3 DNA: TGTGCCAGCAGTTTATCTGGGCAAGCCCGCTCTGGGGCCAACGTCCTGACTTTC

D gene: .
V gene: TRBV20-1
J gene: TRBJ2-1
clone size: many
CDR3 protein: CSAGWRGPLINEQFF
CDR3 DNA: TGCAGTGCTGGGTGGCGGGGGCCCCTGATCAATGAGCAGTTCTTC

D gene: .
V gene: TRBV12-3/TRBV12-4
J gene: TRBJ2-3
clone size: .
CDR3 protein: CARSPDRDTQYF
CDR3 DNA: TGTGCCAGAAGCCCGGACAGAGATACGCAGTATTTT

D gene: TRBD2
V gene: TRBV5-4
J gene: TRBJ2-3
clone size: .
CDR3 protein: CASSPTSVSTDTQYF
CDR3 DNA: TGTGCCAGCAGCCCAACTAGCGTCAGCACAGATACGCAGTATTTT